These T cell receptor beta chains were read from a single sample in a study of regulatory T cells in long-lasting Graves disease. TCRdb processed the multiplex PCR reads anew with MiXCR; each CDR3 protein has one entry. The sample carries hundreds of thousands of distinct CDR3 sequences, 15% recorded once. This sample also appeared in a second study, on T cells in Graves' hyperthyroidism and ophthalmopathy.

The sequencing here drew on peripheral blood mononuclear cells (PBMCs), taken at new diagnosis, from a patient treated with antithyroid drugs. These receptors were taken from a woman aged 40 to 50 with Graves disease. CDR3s include the opening cysteine and the closing phenylalanine or tryptophan. Fields, in order: V gene, J gene, D gene, clone size, CDR3 protein, CDR3 DNA. The D gene is left open where the match is weak. Size is omitted from some rows. Given values are once, few, many or a class for expanded clones.

>TRBV28|TRBJ2-7|.|many
CASIRAHRTEQYF
TGTGCCAGCATCAGGGCCCACAGGACCGAGCAGTACTTC
>TRBV7-2|TRBJ2-7|.|.
CASRGEGWSYEQYF
TGTGCCAGCAGGGGAGAGGGTTGGAGCTACGAGCAGTACTTC
>TRBV12-3/TRBV12-4|TRBJ1-4|TRBD1|many
CASSPGGVRLFF
TGTGCCAGCAGCCCAGGGGGGGTTCGACTGTTTTTT
>TRBV15|TRBJ2-7|.|.
CATSLSPGNSYEQYF
TGTGCCACCAGCCTCTCTCCGGGCAACTCCTACGAGCAGTACTTC
>TRBV9|TRBJ2-7|.|many
CASSPWETTYEQYF
TGTGCCAGCAGCCCCTGGGAGACTACCTACGAGCAGTACTTC
>TRBV30|TRBJ2-3|.|many
CAWSGAHRVGTDTQYF
TGTGCCTGGAGTGGGGCACACAGGGTTGGCACAGATACGCAGTATTTT
>TRBV12-3/TRBV12-4|TRBJ2-3|TRBD2|many
CASSLLAGYTDTQYF
TGTGCCAGCAGTTTGCTAGCGGGATACACAGATACGCAGTATTTT
>TRBV28|TRBJ1-3|.|many
CASRTPHSGNTIYF
TGTGCCAGTAGGACACCTCACTCTGGAAACACCATATATTTT
>TRBV10-1|TRBJ2-7|TRBD1|.
CASSEYRGPYEQYF
TGCGCCAGCAGTGAGTATAGGGGGCCCTACGAGCAGTACTTC
>TRBV7-8|TRBJ2-3|.|many
CASTKDGKVTDTQYF
TGTGCCAGCACAAAAGACGGCAAAGTCACAGATACGCAGTATTTT
>TRBV20-1|TRBJ1-1|TRBD1|.
CSASGAGGRGTEAFF
TGCAGTGCTAGCGGGGCAGGGGGCCGGGGCACTGAAGCTTTCTTT
>TRBV4-3|TRBJ2-7|TRBD1|.
CASSHLTGGLLYEQYF
TGCGCCAGCAGCCACCTGACAGGGGGCCTCCTCTACGAGCAGTACTTC
>TRBV7-2|TRBJ2-7|.|few
CASSLARVEQYF
TGTGCCAGCAGCTTAGCGCGGGTAGAGCAGTACTTC
>TRBV19|TRBJ2-3|.|.
CASSVSADTQYF
TGTGCCAGTAGTGTTAGCGCGGATACGCAGTATTTT
>TRBV28|TRBJ2-1|.|many
CASSLGGSSEQFF
TGTGCCAGCAGTTTAGGGGGTTCCTCTGAGCAGTTCTTC
>TRBV2|TRBJ2-3|.|many
CASSEQILSTDTQYF
TGTGCCAGCAGTGAACAGATTCTAAGCACAGATACGCAGTATTTT
>TRBV2|TRBJ2-3|.|few
CASSEQLGDTQYF
TGTGCCAGCAGTGAACAGCTGGGTGATACGCAGTATTTT
>TRBV20-1|TRBJ2-5|.|.
CSARGRGEETQYF
TGCAGTGCTAGAGGACGTGGGGAAGAGACCCAGTACTTC
>TRBV5-4|TRBJ1-1|.|few
CASSLVGVNTEAFF
TGTGCCAGCAGCTTGGTGGGGGTGAACACTGAAGCTTTCTTT
>TRBV7-8|TRBJ2-3|.|many
CASSLASSARTDTQYF
TGTGCCAGCAGCTTAGCGTCGAGTGCCCGCACAGATACGCAGTATTTT
>TRBV27|TRBJ2-2|TRBD2|many
CASTPGLAGIGELFF
TGTGCCAGCACCCCGGGACTAGCGGGAATCGGGGAGCTGTTTTTT
>TRBV7-3|TRBJ2-1|TRBD2|many
CASSLSARQTSGGGNEQFF
TGTGCCAGCAGCTTATCCGCCCGCCAAACTAGCGGGGGGGGCAATGAGCAGTTCTTC
>TRBV19|TRBJ1-5|.|many
CASSIGGQFNQPQHF
TGTGCCAGTAGTATAGGAGGCCAATTCAATCAGCCCCAGCATTTT
>TRBV20-1|TRBJ1-1|.|few
CSASQRSRAEAFF
TGCAGTGCTAGCCAGAGGTCGAGGGCTGAAGCTTTCTTT
>TRBV11-2|TRBJ2-7|TRBD1|many
CASSLDFGQGTYEQYF
TGTGCCAGCAGCTTAGATTTCGGACAGGGTACATACGAGCAGTACTTC
>TRBV28|TRBJ1-5|.|many
CASKAPYSNQPQHF
TGTGCCAGCAAGGCCCCTTATAGCAATCAGCCCCAGCATTTT
>TRBV12-3/TRBV12-4|TRBJ1-2|.|.
CASSLARAVYGYTF
TGTGCCAGCAGTTTAGCCAGGGCCGTCTATGGCTACACCTTC
>TRBV3-1|TRBJ2-1|.|many
CASSPKAVDNEQFF
TGTGCCAGCAGCCCCAAGGCAGTCGACAATGAGCAGTTCTTC
>TRBV27|TRBJ2-3|.|.
CASRITGTQYF
TGTGCCAGCAGGATAACAGGTACGCAGTATTTT
>TRBV28|TRBJ2-1|TRBD2|.
CASSLLGLVSYNEQFF
TGTGCCAGCAGTTTACTGGGACTAGTATCCTACAATGAGCAGTTCTTC
>TRBV20-1|TRBJ2-5|TRBD1|many
CSAEGTGSKETQYF
TGCAGTGCAGAAGGGACAGGGAGTAAGGAGACCCAGTACTTC
>TRBV27|TRBJ2-7|TRBD1|many
CASSLGDSTYEQYF
TGTGCCAGCAGTTTGGGGGACAGCACCTACGAGCAGTACTTC
>TRBV10-3|TRBJ2-7|TRBD2|many
CAIKASGEFYEQYF
TGTGCCATCAAGGCTAGCGGGGAATTCTACGAGCAGTACTTC
>TRBV29-1|TRBJ2-5|.|many
CSVDPDYGETQYF
TGCAGCGTTGACCCGGACTACGGAGAGACCCAGTACTTC
>TRBV7-8|TRBJ1-1|TRBD1|few
CASSLEMGQLFTEAFF
TGTGCCAGCAGCTTAGAAATGGGACAGCTGTTCACTGAAGCTTTCTTT
>TRBV5-4|TRBJ1-1|.|few
CASRIDGNTEAFF
TGTGCCAGCAGGATCGACGGAAACACTGAAGCTTTCTTT
>TRBV13|TRBJ2-7|.|many
CASRTGSHYEQYF
TGTGCCAGCAGAACAGGGAGTCACTACGAGCAGTACTTC
>TRBV7-9|TRBJ2-5|.|many
CASSPDTSQETQYF
TGTGCCAGCAGCCCGGACACCTCCCAAGAGACCCAGTACTTC
>TRBV5-1|TRBJ2-3|TRBD2|many
CATSPSSGADTQYF
TGCGCCACGTCCCCCTCAAGCGGGGCAGATACGCAGTATTTT
>TRBV15|TRBJ2-7|TRBD1|many
CATSRDPYHIGTGTATYEQYF
TGTGCCACCAGCAGAGATCCATACCATATCGGGACCGGGACAGCCACCTACGAGCAGTACTTC
>TRBV28|TRBJ2-7|TRBD1|many
CASSLGGQGRYEQYF
TGTGCCAGCAGTTTAGGCGGACAGGGGAGGTACGAGCAGTACTTC
>TRBV13|TRBJ1-5|.|.
CASSLAGDSNQPQHF
TGTGCCAGCAGCTTAGCCGGGGATAGCAATCAGCCCCAGCATTTT
>TRBV20-1|TRBJ2-3|TRBD2|many
CSARVTSGIPENTQYF
TGCAGTGCTAGGGTGACTAGCGGGATTCCGGAAAATACGCAGTATTTT
>TRBV2|TRBJ2-5|TRBD1|many
CASNWGQGQETQYF
TGTGCCAGCAACTGGGGACAGGGCCAAGAGACCCAGTACTTC
>TRBV5-1|TRBJ1-2|.|many
CASSLGIQSGSNYGYTF
TGCGCCAGCAGCCTAGGGATCCAGTCAGGCTCCAACTATGGCTACACCTTC
>TRBV27|TRBJ2-7|.|many
CASTFGGAGPYEQYF
TGTGCCAGCACCTTCGGTGGGGCAGGTCCCTACGAGCAGTACTTC
>TRBV12-3/TRBV12-4|TRBJ1-1|.|many
CASGSDGRRANF
TGTGCCAGCGGTTCAGATGGGAGACGCGCTAACTTT
>TRBV7-9|TRBJ2-7|TRBD2|many
CASSLTLAGDEQYF
TGTGCCAGCAGCTTAACACTAGCGGGAGACGAGCAGTACTTC
>TRBV28|TRBJ1-2|TRBD1|.
CASSRGGQGGGYTF
TGTGCCAGCAGTCGTGGGGGACAGGGAGGGGGCTACACCTTC
>TRBV4-1|TRBJ2-7|TRBD2|few
CASSRAGLSYEQYF
TGCGCCAGCAGTCGAGCGGGGCTCAGCTACGAGCAGTACTTC
>TRBV24-1|TRBJ1-1|.|.
CATEGELNTEAFF
TGTGCCACCGAAGGGGAACTGAACACTGAAGCTTTCTTT
>TRBV5-1|TRBJ2-1|.|many
CASSLAGNTVYNEQFF
TGCGCCAGCAGCTTGGCGGGAAACACCGTCTACAATGAGCAGTTCTTC
>TRBV3-1|TRBJ1-1|.|many
CASSYPGQHTEAFF
TGTGCCAGCAGCTATCCGGGCCAGCACACTGAAGCTTTCTTT
>TRBV6-1|TRBJ1-2|.|many
CASSGGGRKNYGYTF
TGTGCCAGCAGTGGAGGGGGGCGGAAAAACTATGGCTACACCTTC
>TRBV28|TRBJ1-1|.|.
CASSDPGTEAFF
TGTGCCAGCAGTGACCCAGGCACTGAAGCTTTCTTT
>TRBV7-2|TRBJ2-1|.|.
CASSLLFGGQEQFF
TGTGCCAGCAGCTTATTGTTTGGGGGCCAAGAGCAGTTCTTC
>TRBV6-1|TRBJ2-7|.|many
CASNFIRTEPIYEQYF
TGTGCCAGCAATTTCATTCGGACAGAGCCGATCTACGAGCAGTACTTC
>TRBV29-1|TRBJ2-7|TRBD2|many
CSVGSSGNEQYF
TGCAGCGTTGGATCGAGCGGGAACGAGCAGTACTTC